The 9 T cell receptor beta chains below all came from one sample that was sequenced in a study of T cell repertoires and HLA-DP antigens (dated by TCRdb to the late 2010s). Receptor libraries were prepared by the immunoSEQ multiplex PCR assay. The table was pulled from immuneACCESS by TCRdb, which kept in-frame rearrangements only. Such tables lose some clones; where checked, under half of the loss comes from unresolved V genes, and the rest has no known cause. Counted in this sample were about 120,000 clones; almost 95% of them appeared once. The ten largest account for about 0.27% of the sample. Their target antigens are unknown. The specimen was CD4+ T cells from PBMCs. Receptors were obtained from a woman under 30 in good health and CMV-seronegative.

This sequence joins TRBV27 and TRBJ1-2, with a tentative D call TRBD1 (6 bases). This CDR3 region has 12 residues. Looked up from germline, CDR1 is MNHEY and CDR2 is SMNVEV (reference sequence). Deletions cut 6 bases from V and 4 bases from J, with 9 bases between. CDR3 nucleotides: TGTGCCAGCAGCCAGGACAGCTATGGCTACACCTTC. This sequence encodes CASSQDSYGYTF.

V usage is TRBV4-3 and J usage is TRBJ1-1; D perhaps matches TRBD1 (5 bases). CDR3 length equals 22 residues. The V gene's germline CDR1 is LGHNA and CDR2 YSLEER. Trimming took 0 bases from V and 6 from J, leaving 35 bases between them. CDR3 protein: CASSQDKSPLYATVKIGAEAFF. The CDR3 bases are TGCGCCAGCAGCCAAGATAAGTCTCCCTTGTACGCGACGGTTAAAATAGGGGCTGAAGCTTTCTTT.

The chain couples TRBV10-3 to TRBJ1-1; 10 bases are shared with TRBD1. Germline trimming cut 10 bases from V and 4 bases from J; bases unmatched to any gene: 9. The CDR3 covers 14 residues. Germline V gene sequence: CDR1 ENHRY, CDR2 SYGVKD. The CDR3, as DNA: TGTGCCACCCGCCGGGACAGGGGAGGCACTGAAGCTTTCTTT. As protein: CATRRDRGGTEAFF.

The genes are TRBV14 and TRBJ2-6; perhaps TRBD2 as D (6 bases). The CDR3 is 17 amino acids. Per germline, CDR1 SGHDN and CDR2 FVKESK. Trimming pared 0 bases from V and 2 bases from J, leaving 11 bases between. The CDR3 is CASSQDLGGAGANVLTF. In nucleotides, the CDR3 is TGTGCCAGCAGCCAAGATTTGGGGGGAGCTGGGGCCAACGTCCTGACTTTC.

The CDR3 sequence: CASIRRVAGNSNTGELFF. CDR3 DNA: TGTGCCAGTATCCGGAGGGTAGCGGGGAATTCGAACACCGGGGAGCTGTTTTTT. The V call is TRBV19, the J call TRBJ2-2, with 8 bases identical to TRBD2. The CDR3 is made up of 18 amino acids. J was trimmed by 0 bases and V by 7 bases; bases with no gene match: 13. Germline CDR1 LNHDA, CDR2 SQIVND (reference sequence).

This rearrangement joins TRBV14 to TRBJ2-5, with D hard to call. Germline V CDR1 and CDR2: SGHDN, FVKESK. The CDR3 covers 15 residues. Between the trimmed V and J ends, which lost 0 bases and 7 bases, there was a span of 15 bases. CDR3 bases: TGTGCCAGCAGCCAAGATTCCTCACGGCCGGGGACCCAGTACTTC. Translation: CASSQDSSRPGTQYF. Together with reference TRBV14 and TRBJ2-5, the CDR3 gives the full variable domain: EAGVTQFPSHSVIEKGQTVTLRCDPISGHDNLYWYRRVMGKEIKFLLHFVKESKQDESGMPNNRFLAERTGGTYSTLKVQPAELEDSGVYFCASSQDSSRPGTQYFGPGTRLLVL.

The J gene is TRBJ1-5, the V gene TRBV4-2; D gene ambiguous. CDR3 length: 13 amino acids. The germline V gene has CDR1 LGHNA and CDR2 YNFKEQ. The V end lost 0 bases, the J end lost 7 bases, and 7 bases lay between the germline ends. This CDR3 reads CASSQDYGQPQHF. The DNA of the CDR3 is TGTGCCAGCAGCCAAGATTACGGACAGCCCCAGCATTTT.

The chain uses TRBV9 and TRBJ2-1, with D unclear. The V gene lost 3 bases and the J gene lost 0 bases, with 10 bases spanning the gap. CDR3 length: 15 amino acids. Looked up from germline, CDR1 is SGDLS and CDR2 is YYNGEE. CDR3 loop: CASSGTPTSYNEQFF. In DNA, the CDR3 is TGTGCCAGCAGCGGAACACCTACCTCCTACAATGAGCAGTTCTTC. Based on the CDR3 plus reference TRBV9 and TRBJ2-1, the full variable domain is DSGVTQTPKHLITATGQRVTLRCSPRSGDLSVYWYQQSLDQGLQFLIQYYNGEERAKGNILERFSAQQFPDLHSELNLSSLELGDSALYFCASSGTPTSYNEQFFGPGTRLTVL.

The V call is TRBV2, the J call TRBJ1-3; D not certain. Germline loops: CDR1 SNHLY, CDR2 FYNNEI. CDR3 length equals 14 residues. The V gene lost 3 bases and the J gene lost 3 bases, with 9 bases spanning the gap. The CDR3 nucleotides read TGTGCCAGCAGTGAGTTACGCGTTGGAAACACCATATATTTT. This codes for CASSELRVGNTIYF.